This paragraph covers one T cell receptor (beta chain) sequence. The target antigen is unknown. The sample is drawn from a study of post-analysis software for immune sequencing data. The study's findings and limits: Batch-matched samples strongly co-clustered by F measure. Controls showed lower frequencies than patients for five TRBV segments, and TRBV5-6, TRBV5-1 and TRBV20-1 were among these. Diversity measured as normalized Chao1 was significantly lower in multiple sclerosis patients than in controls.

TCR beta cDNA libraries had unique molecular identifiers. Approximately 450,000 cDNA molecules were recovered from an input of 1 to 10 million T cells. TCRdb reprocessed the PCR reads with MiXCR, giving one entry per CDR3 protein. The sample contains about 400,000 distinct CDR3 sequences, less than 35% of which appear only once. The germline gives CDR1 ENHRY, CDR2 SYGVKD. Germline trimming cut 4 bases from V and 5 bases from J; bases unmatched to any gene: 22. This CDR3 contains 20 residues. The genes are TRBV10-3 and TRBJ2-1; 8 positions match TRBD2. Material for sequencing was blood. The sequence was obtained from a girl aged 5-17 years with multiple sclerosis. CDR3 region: CAISAPQWGGGPRGNNEQFF. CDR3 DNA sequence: TGTGCCATCAGTGCCCCCCAGTGGGGCGGGGGGCCCCGGGGGAACAATGAGCAGTTCTTC.